What follows describes a single T cell receptor beta chain. The sample comes from a study of blood T cell repertoires in COVID-19. Assay: immunoSEQ multiplex PCR; the TCRdb copy retains only in-frame clones and omits some. The sample lists 150,000 to 200,000 clones; more than 80% were seen once. The sample comprised peripheral blood. The source is an older woman with COVID-19, enrolled during active disease.

The CDR3 DNA follows: TGTGCCAGCTCACCACTCCGGGGGGCTCAAGAGACCCAGTACTTC. The encoded protein is CASSPLRGAQETQYF. This chain links TRBV18 with TRBJ2-5, with D possibly matching TRBD2 (7 bases). The CDR3 consists of 15 residues. Germline-derived CDR1 and CDR2 are KGHSH and LQKENI. V was clipped by 1 base and J by 2 bases, with 11 bases between them.